These 28 T cell receptor beta chains were all obtained from the same sample, sequenced in a study of control samples from healthy donors and cancer patients. The table came from immunoSEQ multiplex PCR; TCRdb's copy has only in-frame clones and leaves some out. The sample has 120,000 to 150,000 clones, more than 90% seen once. The sample consisted of blood. The receptor set was obtained from a man between 25 and 39 years old in good health.

This clone has only one observation. V usage is TRBV5-8 and J usage is TRBJ2-2, with D perhaps TRBD1 or TRBD2 (5 bases each). This CDR3 is built from 15 residues. Per germline, CDR1 SGHTS and CDR2 YDEGEE. Trimming removed 6 bases at V and 0 bases at J, with 12 bases between. DNA of the CDR3: TGTGCCAGCAAAAAGGGACCTTCGAACACCGGGGAGCTGTTTTTT. Translation gives CASKKGPSNTGELFF.

The chain combines TRBV30 with TRBJ1-2; D unresolved. Germline V CDR1 and CDR2: GTSNPN, SVGIG (reference sequence). Deletions cut 3 bases from V and 8 bases from J, with 16 bases between. The CDR3 contains 13 residues. CDR3 bases: TGTGCCTGGAGCCAAGGAGATCCAGGAGGCTACACCTTC. As protein: CAWSQGDPGGYTF.

V gene TRBV6-5 combines with J gene TRBJ1-2; D is perhaps TRBD1 (6 bases). This CDR3 is 12 amino acids long. Between the trimmed V and J ends, which lost 10 bases and 4 bases, there was a span of 13 bases. The germline V gene encodes CDR1 MNHEY and CDR2 SVGAGI. Here the CDR3 reads CATYRGGYGYTF. The CDR3 DNA sequence: TGTGCCACCTACCGAGGGGGCTATGGCTACACCTTC.

This clone appeared once. This chain joins TRBV30 and TRBJ1-1; possible D gene TRBD1, 5 bases. CDR1 is GTSNPN, CDR2 SVGIG, per germline (reference sequence). The CDR3 covers 14 residues. Trimming cost V 6 bases and J 6 bases, with 20 bases left between them. Written as DNA, the CDR3 is TGTGCCTGCAACCCTGGGGGGGGGTTACCTGAAGCTTTCTTT. Protein: CACNPGGGLPEAFF.

The chain uses TRBV19 and TRBJ2-7, with TRBD1 matching 7 bases. Germline V gene data show CDR1 as LNHDA and CDR2 as SQIVND (reference sequence). Unmatched junction bases numbered 5, after V lost 1 base and J lost 5 bases. The CDR3 extends over 14 amino acids. The CDR3 is CASSIGPGTDEQYF. CDR3 nucleotides: TGTGCCAGTAGTATAGGCCCCGGGACAGACGAGCAGTACTTC.

The genes are TRBV19 and TRBJ2-1, with 9 bases lining up with TRBD2. CDR1 is LNHDA, CDR2 SQIVND, per germline (reference sequence). The CDR3 loop spans 14 amino acids. J lost 12 bases, V lost 1 base, and 7 bases had no gene match. CDR3 residues: CASSIGPSGEPQFF. CDR3 coding DNA: TGTGCCAGTAGTATAGGTCCTAGCGGGGAACCGCAGTTCTTC.

The rearrangement links TRBV6-6 to TRBJ1-3; 7 positions match TRBD1. The germline V gene has CDR1 MNHNY and CDR2 SVGAGI (reference sequence). With 4 bases clipped from V and 0 bases from J, the junction kept 6 bases outside the gene matches. The CDR3 extends over 16 amino acids. CDR3 coding DNA: TGTGCCAGCAGTTTACAGGGGCCAAGCTCTGGAAACACCATATATTTT. This codes for CASSLQGPSSGNTIYF.

As regards this clone: Other DNA sequences in the sample encode the same CDR3. The chain carries TRBV19 and TRBJ1-5, with 10 positions matching TRBD1. Trimming took 3 bases from V and 2 from J; bases not matched to a gene: 1. The CDR3 length is 15 residues. The germline V gene has CDR1 LNHDA and CDR2 SQIVND (reference sequence). CDR3 nucleotide sequence: TGTGCCAGTAGTATCGGGACAGGGGGCAATCAGCCCCAGCATTTT. Residues: CASSIGTGGNQPQHF.

V gene TRBV5-1 combines with J gene TRBJ2-7; 7 bases fit TRBD1. CDR3 length: 13 amino acids. Germline values: CDR1 SGHRS, CDR2 YFSETQ. V lost 4 bases, J lost 5 bases, and 6 bases stayed unmatched. CDR3 nucleotides: TGCGCCAGCAGCCCTGACAGGGTTCACGAGCAGTACTTC. It is translated as CASSPDRVHEQYF.

By share, this clone ranks as medium-sized. CDR3 amino acids: CASSIGNMNTEAFF. CDR3 sequence (DNA): TGTGCCAGCAGCATTGGTAACATGAACACTGAAGCTTTCTTT. The chain joins TRBV9 to TRBJ1-1, with D uncertain. This CDR3 contains 14 residues. V lost 4 bases to trimming and J lost 0 bases, with 10 bases between them. The germline CDR1 and CDR2 sequences are SGDLS and YYNGEE.

V gene TRBV19 combines with J gene TRBJ2-4; TRBD1 matches 9 bases. The V segment lost 3 bases and the J segment 0 bases; nucleotides outside the gene matches: 3. In germline, CDR1 is LNHDA, CDR2 SQIVND (reference sequence). This CDR3 has 16 amino acids. The CDR3 loop is CASSIGTGLAKNIQYF. In DNA, the CDR3 is TGTGCCAGTAGTATTGGGACAGGGCTAGCCAAAAACATTCAGTACTTC.

V gene TRBV5-1 combines with J gene TRBJ2-3; D is uncertain. CDR3 length: 15 residues. V shed 5 bases and J shed 3 bases, with 16 bases lying between them. The V gene's germline CDR1 is SGHRS and CDR2 YFSETQ. CDR3 sequence: CASRQTAVETDTQYF. In DNA form, the CDR3 reads TGCGCCAGCAGGCAGACGGCGGTAGAGACAGATACGCAGTATTTT.

The V and J genes are TRBV27 and TRBJ1-2; no reliable D call. V lost 3 bases, J lost 1 base, and 9 bases lay in between. Germline V lookup: CDR1 MNHEY, CDR2 SMNVEV (reference sequence). This CDR3 spans 14 amino acids. CDR3 protein: CASSLAGNNYGYTF. The CDR3, as DNA: TGTGCCAGCAGTTTGGCCGGGAATAACTATGGCTACACCTTC.

The chain has TRBV7-3 and TRBJ2-3; D ambiguous. This CDR3 contains 14 residues. Germline V gene sequence: CDR1 SGHTA, CDR2 FQGTGA. V gave up 3 bases and J gave up 0 bases, with 7 bases separating them. This chain's CDR3 is CASSFTASTDTQYF. The CDR3 nucleotides read TGTGCCAGCAGCTTTACAGCTAGCACAGATACGCAGTATTTT.

The chain joins TRBV7-2 to TRBJ2-1, with D possibly TRBD2 on 5 matching bases. There are 12 residues in the CDR3. V was shortened by 5 bases and J by 10 bases, with 12 bases between the two germline ends. The germline gives CDR1 SGHTA, CDR2 FQGNSA. The CDR3 DNA reads as TGTGCCAGCAGCCCTGGACCGGGGGAGCAGTTCTTC. Its protein product is CASSPGPGEQFF.

The chain recombines TRBV12-5 with TRBJ2-2, with 16 bases aligning to TRBD2. Germline V gene data show CDR1 as LGHNT and CDR2 as FRNRAP. CDR3 length equals 18 residues. V dropped 4 bases and J dropped 3; count of bases not matched to a gene: 5. For the CDR3, the DNA is TGTGCTAGTGGTTATGGGACTAGCGGGGGGGCCTACACCGGGGAGCTGTTTTTT. It codes for CASGYGTSGGAYTGELFF. Full variable domain (rest looked up from reference TRBV12-5 and TRBJ2-2): DARVTQTPRHKVTEMGQEVTMRCQPILGHNTVFWYRQTMMQGLELLAYFRNRAPLDDSGMPKDRFSAEMPDATLATLKIQPSEPRDSAVYFCASGYGTSGGAYTGELFFGEGSRLTVL.

The J gene is TRBJ2-7, the V gene TRBV6-2 or TRBV6-3; 8 nucleotides align to TRBD1. The CDR3 runs to 16 residues. CDR1 is MNHEY, CDR2 SVGEGT, per germline. The V gene end was trimmed by 6 bases and the J gene end by 4 bases; junction bases not matched to a gene: 14. CDR3 loop: CASSPGTGWAQYEQYF. The DNA of the CDR3 is TGTGCCAGCAGCCCTGGGACAGGCTGGGCCCAATACGAGCAGTACTTC.

This sequence joins TRBV23-1 and TRBJ2-4; D gene ambiguous. TRBV23-1 is given ORF status, its function remaining uncertain. V was pared by 1 base and J by 0 bases, with 7 bases between. The CDR3 sequence is 15 residues long. The chain's CDR3 is CASSQYRLAKNIQYF. As DNA, the CDR3 is TGCGCCAGCAGTCAATATCGGTTAGCCAAAAACATTCAGTACTTC.

The CDR3 sequence: CASSYSDKPNQPQHF. CDR3 DNA sequence: TGTGCCAGCAGTTACTCGGACAAACCCAATCAGCCCCAGCATTTT. The chain couples TRBV6-5 to TRBJ1-5; tentative D call: TRBD1 (5 bases). The germline V and J ends were trimmed by 0 bases and 3 bases, with 9 bases remaining between them. CDR1 is MNHEY and CDR2 is SVGAGI in the germline V gene. This CDR3 comprises 15 residues.

This chain's CDR3 is CASSSTGELLYTF. The CDR3 DNA sequence: TGTGCCAGCAGTTCGACAGGCGAACTTTTATACACCTTC. J is TRBJ1-2 and V is TRBV5-6, with D possibly TRBD1 on 6 matching bases. Looked up from germline, CDR1 is SGHDT and CDR2 is YYEEEE. The V end was cut by 5 bases, the J end by 11 bases, with 19 bases between. This CDR3 is built from 13 residues. The full variable domain, with the rest looked up from reference TRBV5-6 and TRBJ1-2, is DAGVTQSPTHLIKTRGQQVTLRCSPKSGHDTVSWYQQALGQGPQFIFQYYEEEERQRGNFPDRFSGHQFPNYSSELNVNALLLGDSALYLCASSSTGELLYTFGSGTRLTVV.

This sequence joins TRBV28 and TRBJ2-2; D is undetermined. The CDR3 covers 16 residues. Germline CDR1 and CDR2: MDHEN and SYDVKM. The V and J ends lost 6 bases and 3 bases respectively, with 17 bases between them. The CDR3 nucleotides are TGTGCCAGCAGGTCGTGGGTCCCACCTCACACCGGGGAGCTGTTTTTT. It translates to CASRSWVPPHTGELFF.

The J gene is TRBJ2-1, the V gene TRBV2, with 8 positions matching TRBD2. V was pared by 6 bases and J by 3 bases, with 7 bases of the junction left unmatched. Germline V lookup: CDR1 SNHLY, CDR2 FYNNEI. The CDR3 runs 15 residues. The CDR3 loop reads CASRLGGAGYNEQFF. CDR3 DNA: TGTGCCAGCAGACTCGGGGGGGCTGGCTACAATGAGCAGTTCTTC.

The chain uses TRBV15 and TRBJ2-7; a possible D gene is TRBD2 (6 bases). CDR3 size: 14 residues. Trimming pared 5 bases from V and 5 bases from J, leaving 16 bases between. CDR1 and CDR2 from the germline V gene are LNHNV and YYDKDF (reference sequence). The CDR3 reads CATSGSGWRDEQYF. CDR3 DNA sequence: TGTGCCACCAGCGGATCGGGGTGGAGGGACGAGCAGTACTTC.

The J gene is TRBJ2-7, the V gene TRBV27, with 7 bases that match TRBD2. The germline gives CDR1 MNHEY, CDR2 SMNVEV (reference sequence). The junction had 5 bases not matched to a gene; V was cut back by 10 bases and J by 5 bases. The CDR3 spans 11 residues. In nucleotides, the CDR3 is TGTGCCACCACCCGGGGGGACGAGCAGTACTTC. It specifies CATTRGDEQYF.

The chain couples TRBV7-2 to TRBJ1-2, with D possibly being TRBD1 (5 bases). With 1 base removed from V and 2 bases from J, the gap between germline ends came to 11 bases. CDR3 length: 15 residues. The V gene's germline CDR1 is SGHTA and CDR2 FQGNSA. This CDR3 reads CASSLVGTENYGYTF. CDR3 in DNA: TGTGCCAGCAGCTTAGTAGGGACGGAGAACTATGGCTACACCTTC.

V gene TRBV9 combines with J gene TRBJ2-1; TRBD1 might be the D (6 bases). From germline, CDR1 is SGDLS and CDR2 YYNGEE. V gave up 3 bases and J gave up 0 bases, with 19 bases separating them. This CDR3 contains 18 residues. As DNA, the CDR3 is TGTGCCAGCAGCGAGGACAGTCTTCTTTACCGCTCCTACAATGAGCAGTTCTTC. Its translation is CASSEDSLLYRSYNEQFF.

This rearrangement joins TRBV9 to TRBJ1-4, with a tentative D call TRBD1 (5 bases). Germline loops: CDR1 SGDLS, CDR2 YYNGEE. The CDR3 totals 18 residues. Trimming shortened V by 3 bases and J by 0 bases, and 18 bases separated the two germline ends. This CDR3 reads CASSASSGRFATNEKLFF. The CDR3, as DNA: TGTGCCAGCAGCGCTAGCTCGGGACGGTTTGCAACTAATGAAAAACTGTTTTTT.

The chain uses TRBV6-6 and TRBJ2-3; a possible D gene is TRBD2 (6 bases). This CDR3 has 14 amino acids. CDR1 and CDR2 (germline): MNHNY, SVGAGI (reference sequence). Deletions cut 7 bases from V and 3 bases from J, with 14 bases between. The CDR3: CASTPLRGTDTQYF. CDR3 sequence (DNA): TGTGCCAGCACCCCCTTGCGGGGAACAGATACGCAGTATTTT.